This T cell receptor (beta chain) was sequenced for a study of Graves' ophthalmopathy and Graves' hyperthyroidism (dated by TCRdb to the late 2010s). Regarding the research as a whole: Peripheral blood was collected before any treatment was given, at the time of initial diagnosis. To tell Graves' ophthalmopathy apart from Graves' hyperthyroidism, and to predict which patients would progress to ophthalmopathy, the study relied on TCR beta repertoire signatures. In total, approximately 140 blood samples were TCR-sequenced: around 42 ophthalmopathy, some 75 hyperthyroidism and approximately 17 hyperthyroidism-to-ophthalmopathy patients. To explore V-J signatures that separate ophthalmopathy from hyperthyroidism, a discovery set of fewer than 110 patients was enrolled, consisting of 40 to 45 with ophthalmopathy and roughly 59 with stable hyperthyroidism. An independent validation cohort comprised roughly 20 hyperthyroidism patients and over 15 patients who later progressed from hyperthyroidism to ophthalmopathy. T-cell repertoires of thyroid tissue and blood were compared in over five hyperthyroidism patients. After sampling, hyperthyroidism patients received methimazole starting at 30 mg daily, and ophthalmopathy patients received high-dose intravenous methylprednisolone.

At least ten counts were recorded for this clonotype. The target of this receptor is not known. No much larger clone exists at a distance of one base, and base qualities are not known. For repertoire sequencing, TCR beta CDR3 regions were amplified from RNA transcripts. A first-round RT-PCR used HTBI primers with the Qiagen OneStep RT-PCR kit, followed by a second-round multiplex PCR, size selection and purification. Libraries were sequenced on an Illumina HiSeq2000 using paired-end 100 bp reads. In the original analysis: SOAPnuke was used to process the reads, throwing out any read that had adapters, had uncalled bases, had a mean Phred below 15, or lacked an exact constant-primer or identifier match. High-quality paired reads were merged with COPE v1.2.5. Each unique nucleotide sequence was defined as a clonotype, and clonotypes were aligned to IMGT TRB V, D and J references with MiTCR v1.1. The analysis was limited to V-J combinations with a frequency above 0.0001, which together covered 99% to 99.2% of the repertoires. For each V-J combination, a TCR clonal expansion and chaos score was defined as the ratio of F50 clonal expansion to chaos observed in the TCRdist matrix. Welch's t-statistics and random forest were used to narrow the features down to more than 10 V-J combinations, which were then fed into a naive Bayes classifier. The Morisita-Horn index was used to measure how similar the thyroid and blood repertoires were. TCRdb took the public reads, trimmed them with fastp at Q25, ran MiXCR for clone calling and kept in-frame beta chains. Identical CDR3 proteins give one entry, which carries the most common genes and DNA. Clone size and V and J calls follow TCRdb, not the original study. The sample includes tens of thousands of distinct CDR3 sequences, with around half observed a single time. The top ten constitute about a quarter of the sample.

Study-level results and caveats: In validation, the model predicted ophthalmopathy progression with about 71% sensitivity and approximately 75% specificity; some 13 predicted patients were CT-confirmed with GO in a median of 6.5 months. Among expanded thyroid clonotypes with frequency above 0.001, most also showed up in blood, which suggests that blood repertoires may reflect the thyroid immune response. No statistical method was used to set the sample size in advance, and the investigators knew which group each participant was assigned to. In cross-validation, the 13-signature model distinguished ophthalmopathy from stable hyperthyroidism with nearly 90% sensitivity and around 81% specificity, and in the test set the corresponding values were roughly 80% and 76%.

Hyperthyroidism was defined as stable when no progression to ophthalmopathy occurred within 18 months of follow-up. Patients with hyperthyroidism were aged 18 to 65 years, had been newly diagnosed, and had a disease duration of less than 2 months. Patients with other autoimmune diseases, uncontrolled infections, pregnancy or lactation were excluded from the study. Diagnosis relied on clinical symptoms, serum thyroxine, TRAb, thyroid ultrasound and orbital computed tomography. Using Ficoll-Paque density gradient centrifugation, PBMCs were isolated from 10 ml of fresh peripheral blood. Total RNA was extracted with Trizol reagent and quality-checked on an Agilent 2100 Bioanalyzer. Input material: peripheral blood. This clonotype was obtained from an adult woman with stable Graves' hyperthyroidism.

Here the CDR3 is given as CASSLMAGFQETQYF. The nucleotides are TGTGCCAGCAGCTTAATGGCCGGCTTCCAAGAGACCCAGTACTTC. The chain employs TRBV7-8 and TRBJ2-5; the D gene cannot be resolved reliably. The germline ends are 11 bases apart after V is trimmed by 2 bases and J by 1 base. The germline V gene provides CDR1 SGHVS and CDR2 FQNEAQ. CDR3 length: 15 amino acids, cysteine to phenylalanine. Only CDR3 DNA is held: 45 bases, read in frame from base 1. With the rest looked up from the reference TRBV7-8 and TRBJ2-5 genes rather than sequenced, the full variable domain is GAGVSQSPRYKVAKRGQDVALRCDPISGHVSLFWYQQALGQGPEFLTYFQNEAQLDKSGLPSDRFFAERPEGSVSTLKIQRTQQEDSAVYLCASSLMAGFQETQYFGPGTRLLVL.